The source of this T cell receptor beta chain is a study of T cells in Graves' hyperthyroidism and ophthalmopathy. Whole-study findings and limits: Most clonotypes that expanded in the thyroid above 0.001 also showed up in blood.

The study enrolled patients aged 18 to 65 with newly diagnosed hyperthyroidism of under 2 months' duration. The TCR beta CDR3 regions underwent amplification using RNA transcripts as the source. A set of HTBI primers served as the primers for a first-round RT-PCR of the TCR CDR3. Via MiXCR, TCRdb re-called the multiplex PCR reads, giving one row per CDR3 protein. The sample shows some 760,000 distinct CDR3 sequences, around 15% of them seen only once. V was shortened by 3 bases and J by 7 bases, with 16 bases between the two germline ends. The CDR3 is 15 residues long. Germline lookup yields CDR1 SGHVS and CDR2 FQNEAQ. This clonotype was seen many times. Its target is not known.

The origin of this receptor is a woman aged 18-29 years with Graves' hyperthyroidism. Sequenced: blood. The chain has TRBV7-8 and TRBJ1-5; a weak D match, TRBD1 (6 bases). The CDR3 protein is CASSLTRGTWQPQHF. The CDR3 DNA follows: TGTGCCAGCAGCTTGACCAGGGGAACGTGGCAGCCCCAGCATTTT. Based on the CDR3 plus reference TRBV7-8 and TRBJ1-5, the full variable domain is GAGVSQSPRYKVAKRGQDVALRCDPISGHVSLFWYQQALGQGPEFLTYFQNEAQLDKSGLPSDRFFAERPEGSVSTLKIQRTQQEDSAVYLCASSLTRGTWQPQHFGDGTRLSIL.